Described below is a single T cell receptor (beta chain) sequence and its context. This entry belongs to a study of blood T cell repertoires in COVID-19. The CDR3 has 13 residues. Trimming shortened V by 4 bases and J by 1 base, and 8 bases separated the two germline ends. Germline V lookup: CDR1 SGHNT, CDR2 YYREEE (reference sequence). Assay used: immunoSEQ multiplex PCR; TCRdb lists only in-frame clones, some missing. Of some 160,000 clones in the sample, around four fifths were seen once. V usage is TRBV5-4 and J usage is TRBJ1-1, with a possible D match to TRBD1 (5 bases). The sequencing sample was made of peripheral blood. This receptor was taken from a woman aged 70-85 years who had recovered from COVID-19. The CDR3 DNA follows: TGTGCCAGCAGCATCGACAGGAACACTGAAGCTTTCTTT. Protein: CASSIDRNTEAFF.